This TCR beta chain was captured in a study of metastatic and nonmetastatic thyroid tumors. Study-level background: A comparison of repertoires was made across blood and tumor or nodule tissue from malignant and benign thyroid patients. Study observations and caveats: Reportedly, malignant thyroid tumors had significantly higher TCR beta diversity than benign nodules, in blood and tumor.

In its sample, this clone was seen many times. The target antigen is unknown. Original handling: The authors used CDR3 differences across clinicopathological groups to build a distant-metastasis classifier for papillary thyroid cancer. With MiXCR, TCRdb reprocessed the PCR reads. Here the V and J calls rest on TCRdb's processing, not on the authors' analysis. The data hold some 55,000 clones, with 20% to 25% observed a single time. CDR1 and CDR2 from the germline V gene are ENHRY and SYGVKD. There are 12 residues in the CDR3. V was trimmed by 0 bases and J by 10 bases, leaving 9 bases between them. Thyroid surgery was performed in patients who had received no treatment beforehand.

The chain recombines TRBV10-3 with TRBJ1-2; D gene unclear. This TCR was sampled from a female donor with papillary thyroid cancer or a benign thyroid nodule (not recorded which). Some clones in this sample may be carry-over from other donors' samples. The specimen sequenced was blood. The CDR3 protein is CAISESGVHYTF. The CDR3 nucleotides read TGTGCCATCAGTGAGTCCGGGGTTCACTACACCTTC.